The rows below give T cell receptor beta chains drawn from one sample of a study of PD-1 blockade in classical Hodgkin lymphoma. Profiling relied on immunoSEQ multiplex PCR, and the TCRdb table lists in-frame clones only, not all of them. The table records about 110,000 clones, 80% to 90% of them present only once. This specimen was peripheral blood mononuclear cells (PBMCs), taken before the second cycle of nivolumab. These receptors came from a human donor with classical Hodgkin lymphoma. The CDR3 runs from the conserved cysteine through the conserved F or W.

V,CDR3
TRBV5-6,CASSLGRRWEQYF
TRBV28,CASKRGLYGYTF
TRBV4-1,CASSRGPGETQYF
TRBV9,CASSVAPGNYYEQYF
TRBV13,CASSFGQASSYNEQFF
TRBV27,CASRSGQGTFYEQYF
TRBV2,CASSVGTAFYGYTF
TRBV30,CAWSVQTQYF
TRBV28,CASNTIQGLSGYTF
TRBV10-1,CASSEWGDGGMNTEAFF
TRBV11-2,CASSLEGGLNTEAFF
TRBV6-1,CASSDHGEKLFF
TRBV5-4,CASSLRRTGGNEAFF
TRBV20-1,CSAVDYGYTF
TRBV7-9,CASSLEGFLAYEQYF
TRBV6-1,CASSDQVPAPNQPQHF